This entry lists 24 T cell receptor beta chains sequenced from one sample in a study of T-cell memory formation after mild COVID-19. TCRdb processed the 5' RACE reads anew with MiXCR; each CDR3 protein has one entry. The sample consists of some 300,000 distinct CDR3 sequences, around a fifth of them appearing once. Source material: PBMCs or a T cell subset sorted from them (not recorded which). The receptors originated from a young man who had mild COVID-19 (a few samples of this study predate the infection). Cell type and time point are not known.

The CDR3 reads CASSLLAGDTFSYNEQFF. CDR3 bases: TGCGCCAGCAGCTTGTTAGCGGGGGATACCTTCTCCTACAATGAGCAGTTCTTC. The chain couples TRBV5-1 to TRBJ2-1; 9 nucleotides line up with TRBD2. The CDR3 runs 18 residues. The germline gives CDR1 SGHRS, CDR2 YFSETQ. V was clipped by 1 base and J by 0 bases; unmatched bases: 8.

This clonotype is a singleton in its sample. V usage is TRBV4-2 and J usage is TRBJ1-3; 7 bases match TRBD1. V shed 1 base, J shed 4 bases, and the junction held 4 bases outside the gene matches. Per germline, CDR1 LGHNA and CDR2 YNFKEQ. The CDR3 consists of 15 residues. Here the CDR3 reads CASSQGQQGGNTIYF. CDR3 DNA: TGTGCCAGCAGCCAAGGGCAACAGGGGGGAAACACCATATATTTT.

This chain connects TRBV28 to TRBJ1-1; D gene unclear. V lost 6 bases, J lost 4 bases, and 9 bases lay in between. Looked up from germline, CDR1 is MDHEN and CDR2 is SYDVKM. The CDR3 has 12 amino acids. The CDR3 region is CASRMASTEAFF. CDR3 nucleotides: TGTGCCAGCAGGATGGCGAGCACTGAAGCTTTCTTT.

The chain combines TRBV4-3 with TRBJ1-5; D is uncertain. The germline V gene encodes CDR1 LGHNA and CDR2 YSLEER. This CDR3 is built from 16 residues. The V gene lost 0 bases and the J gene lost 0 bases, with 9 bases spanning the gap. CDR3 residues: CASSQDYGNSNQPQHF. In DNA form, the CDR3 reads TGCGCCAGCAGCCAAGATTACGGGAATAGCAATCAGCCCCAGCATTTT.

This clonotype occurred a few times. The chain couples TRBV19 to TRBJ2-1, with D possibly being TRBD2 (5 bases). From germline, CDR1 is LNHDA and CDR2 SQIVND (reference sequence). Trimming stripped 5 bases from V and 8 bases from J, with 10 bases between. The CDR3 has 12 residues. CDR3 loop: CASSRGGDEQFF. CDR3 DNA: TGTGCCAGTAGTCGGGGTGGCGATGAGCAGTTCTTC. Together with reference TRBV19 and TRBJ2-1, the CDR3 gives the full variable domain: DGGITQSPKYLFRKEGQNVTLSCEQNLNHDAMYWYRQDPGQGLRLIYYSQIVNDFQKGDIAEGYSVSREKKESFPLTVTSAQKNPTAFYLCASSRGGDEQFFGPGTRLTVL.

This clonotype was seen a handful of times. The rearrangement links TRBV11-2 to TRBJ2-2, with D perhaps TRBD1 or TRBD2 (6 bases each). Germline loops: CDR1 SGHAT, CDR2 FQNNGV. Trimming pared 2 bases from V and 4 bases from J, leaving 11 bases between. This CDR3 comprises 15 residues. CDR3 DNA: TGTGCCAGCAGCTTATGGGGGGCGGCCACCGGGGAGCTGTTTTTT. Residues: CASSLWGAATGELFF.

This clonotype has a handful of counts. The chain combines TRBV27 with TRBJ2-5, with D hard to call. CDR3 length: 15 amino acids. V lost 2 bases and J lost 5, with 15 bases in between. CDR1 and CDR2 (germline): MNHEY, SMNVEV (reference sequence). CDR3 in amino acids: CASSLDDGSWETQYF. The CDR3 bases are TGTGCCAGCAGTTTAGATGACGGTTCGTGGGAGACCCAGTACTTC.

This clonotype came up a few times. The CDR3 sequence is CASQGVTGSPLHF. CDR3 bases: TGTGCCAGTCAGGGGGTGACGGGATCACCCCTCCACTTT. This chain connects TRBV19 to TRBJ1-6; 7 nucleotides match TRBD1. The CDR3 totals 13 residues. Trimming removed 8 bases from V and 10 bases from J; junction bases left unmatched: 8. Looked up from germline, CDR1 is LNHDA and CDR2 is SQIVND (reference sequence). The full variable domain, in which reference TRBV19 and TRBJ1-6 provide the parts outside the CDR3, is DGGITQSPKYLFRKEGQNVTLSCEQNLNHDAMYWYRQDPGQGLRLIYYSQIVNDFQKGDIAEGYSVSREKKESFPLTVTSAQKNPTAFYLCASQGVTGSPLHFGNGTRLTVT.

V usage is TRBV20-1 and J usage is TRBJ2-1, with no clear D. V was trimmed by 2 bases and J by 7 bases, leaving 9 bases between them. The CDR3 totals 12 residues. Germline loops: CDR1 DFQATT, CDR2 SNEGSKA (reference sequence). CDR3 loop: CSARPTENEQFF. For the CDR3, the DNA is TGCAGTGCTAGACCAACTGAAAATGAGCAGTTCTTC.

This clonotype has a handful of counts. The chain uses TRBV7-6 and TRBJ2-5, with D possibly TRBD1 on 7 matching bases. The V gene's germline CDR1 is SGHVS and CDR2 FNYEAQ. Trimming shortened V by 1 base and J by 5 bases, and 17 bases separated the two germline ends. This CDR3 region has 16 residues. CDR3 nucleotides: TGTGCCAGCAGCTTAGTCTCGTGGGGGGACAGTGAGACCCAGTACTTC. The encoded protein is CASSLVSWGDSETQYF.

The rearrangement joins TRBV29-1 to TRBJ1-2, with D possibly TRBD1 on 5 matching bases. The CDR3 totals 15 residues. Trimming took off 7 bases at V and 0 bases at J, with 18 bases between the two ends. Germline V gene sequence: CDR1 SQVTM, CDR2 ANQGSEA. This CDR3 reads CSARGDGPANYGYTF. In DNA, the CDR3 is TGCAGCGCCAGAGGGGACGGCCCAGCTAACTATGGCTACACCTTC.

The chain is built from TRBV4-1 and TRBJ2-5, with a weak D call TRBD1 (5 bases). The CDR3 extends over 16 amino acids. With 7 bases removed from V and 3 bases from J, the gap between germline ends came to 21 bases. CDR1 and CDR2 (germline): MGHRA, YSYEKL. CDR3 bases: TGCGCCAGCAAACCTCTCTGGGGCAGGGTAGAAGAGACCCAGTACTTC. Protein: CASKPLWGRVEETQYF.

The rearrangement links TRBV11-2 to TRBJ1-5, with 10 bases fitting TRBD1. V gave up 4 bases and J gave up 5 bases; unmatched junction bases: 5. The CDR3 consists of 15 residues. The germline V gene has CDR1 SGHAT and CDR2 FQNNGV. This CDR3 reads CASSSGQGDDQPQHF. CDR3 DNA: TGTGCCAGCAGCTCCGGACAGGGGGATGATCAGCCCCAGCATTTT.

V gene TRBV7-2 combines with J gene TRBJ2-3, with D possibly matching TRBD1 (6 bases). Per germline, CDR1 SGHTA and CDR2 FQGNSA. Trimming removed 4 bases at V and 3 bases at J, with 20 bases between. CDR3 length equals 17 residues. This CDR3 reads CASSSKLSGTMTDTQYF. The CDR3 nucleotides are TGTGCCAGCAGCTCCAAACTATCGGGGACAATGACAGATACGCAGTATTTT.

The chain is built from TRBV18 and TRBJ2-5; 8 nucleotides align to TRBD1. Germline V gives CDR1 KGHSH, CDR2 LQKENI. The CDR3 is made up of 15 amino acids. V was clipped by 7 bases and J by 1 base; unmatched bases: 8. The chain's CDR3 is CASYAGTGLQETQYF. CDR3 in DNA: TGTGCCAGCTACGCCGGGACAGGACTCCAAGAGACCCAGTACTTC.

This clonotype has more than one count but fewer than ten. The CDR3 loop reads CASTLFGSGDRTDTQYF. The CDR3 DNA follows: TGTGCCAGCACCCTTTTCGGGAGCGGGGATCGCACAGATACGCAGTATTTT. The rearrangement links TRBV7-8 to TRBJ2-3; 7 bases match TRBD2. The CDR3 contains 17 residues. Per germline, CDR1 SGHVS and CDR2 FQNEAQ. V shed 7 bases and J 1 base; nucleotides not matched to a gene: 14.

This clonotype was detected a few times. The rearrangement links TRBV4-3 to TRBJ2-5, with D unclear. Germline V gene sequence: CDR1 LGHNA, CDR2 YSLEER. V shed 3 bases and J shed 0 bases, with 11 bases lying between them. The CDR3 consists of 15 residues. The CDR3 sequence is CASSHSTGYQETQYF. Here the CDR3 DNA reads TGCGCCAGCAGCCATAGTACTGGGTACCAAGAGACCCAGTACTTC.

This clonotype occurred many times. The V gene is TRBV7-2, the J gene TRBJ2-3; 10 bases match TRBD1. The trim removed 4 bases at V and 6 bases at J, leaving 10 bases unmatched. This CDR3 has 16 amino acids. Germline-derived CDR1 and CDR2 are SGHTA and FQGNSA. The CDR3 DNA reads as TGTGCCAGCAGCTACACGACAGGGGGCAGGGTGGATACGCAGTATTTT. This sequence encodes CASSYTTGGRVDTQYF.

The table lists this clonotype with a few counts. This chain connects TRBV5-1 to TRBJ2-3; D unclear. V lost 0 bases and J lost 1, with 9 bases in between. The CDR3 has 15 residues. CDR1 and CDR2 from the germline V gene are SGHRS and YFSETQ. In DNA form, the CDR3 reads TGCGCCAGCAGCTTGGATAGGGCCCGCACAGATACGCAGTATTTT. Protein sequence: CASSLDRARTDTQYF.

V and J are TRBV7-8 and TRBJ2-7; no clear D. V was pared by 5 bases and J by 3 bases, with 14 bases between. The germline V gene encodes CDR1 SGHVS and CDR2 FQNEAQ. This CDR3 region has 14 residues. The CDR3 here is CASSGSDGIYEQYF. CDR3 nucleotides: TGTGCCAGCAGCGGTTCGGACGGAATCTACGAGCAGTACTTC.

The chain has TRBV23-1 and TRBJ1-5; the match to TRBD1 covers 9 bases. TRBV23-1 is classed as an ORF, of uncertain function. V shed 3 bases and J 4 bases; nucleotides not matched to a gene: 4. The CDR3 has 15 residues. Here the CDR3 reads CASSQCDRGNQPQHF. CDR3 DNA sequence: TGCGCCAGCAGTCAGTGTGACAGGGGGAATCAGCCCCAGCATTTT.

V usage is TRBV6-6 and J usage is TRBJ2-7; the D is unclear. Trimming removed 5 bases from V and 3 bases from J, with 11 bases in between. The CDR3 runs to 13 residues. CDR1 is MNHNY and CDR2 is SVGAGI in the germline V gene (reference sequence). The CDR3 protein is CASSPIPVYEQYV. The CDR3 DNA reads as TGTGCCAGCAGTCCCATTCCGGTCTACGAGCAGTACGTC.

This rearrangement joins TRBV7-9 to TRBJ1-5, with 9 bases identical to TRBD1. CDR1 and CDR2 from the germline V gene are SEHNR and FQNEAQ (reference sequence). The V and J ends lost 11 bases and 2 bases, in that order; junction bases with no gene match: 7. There are 14 residues in the CDR3. The CDR3 DNA is TGTGCCGGTGGACAGGGGATTGGCAATCAGCCCCAGCATTTT. This encodes CAGGQGIGNQPQHF.

The V gene is TRBV20-1, the J gene TRBJ1-1; D unclear. Looked up from germline, CDR1 is DFQATT and CDR2 is SNEGSKA (reference sequence). The V end lost 0 bases, the J end lost 0 bases, and 8 bases lay between the germline ends. The CDR3 has 14 amino acids. CDR3: CSARDGLLNTEAFF. The CDR3 nucleotides read TGCAGTGCTAGAGATGGACTCTTGAACACTGAAGCTTTCTTT.